This T cell receptor beta chain was sequenced for a study of post-analysis software for immune sequencing data. Study context: Both relapsing-remitting and secondary progressive multiple sclerosis featured among the disease courses, as did progressive-relapsing multiple sclerosis. General observations from the study: When compared against controls, multiple sclerosis patients showed significantly lower normalized Chao1 diversity.

cDNA libraries for TCR beta contained unique molecular identifiers. TCRdb re-derived calls from the PCR reads in MiXCR, one entry per CDR3 protein. The repertoire includes a few hundred thousand distinct CDR3 sequences, roughly 46% of them detected once, and 9% to 13% sits in the top ten. On this clonotype: Antigen unknown. An end of the junction does not agree with germline; a read error may underlie this.

The TCR comes from a girl aged 10-17 years with multiple sclerosis. Sequencing input: blood.

The CDR3 region has the DNA TGCAGTGCTATCGAACCGGGGACTAGCGGCTTGGATGAGCAGTTCTTT. Protein sequence: CSAIEPGTSGLDEQFF. The V call is TRBV20-1, the J call TRBJ2-1; 11 bases map to TRBD2. The germline gives CDR1 DFQATT, CDR2 SNEGSKA (reference sequence). The CDR3 sequence is 16 residues long.